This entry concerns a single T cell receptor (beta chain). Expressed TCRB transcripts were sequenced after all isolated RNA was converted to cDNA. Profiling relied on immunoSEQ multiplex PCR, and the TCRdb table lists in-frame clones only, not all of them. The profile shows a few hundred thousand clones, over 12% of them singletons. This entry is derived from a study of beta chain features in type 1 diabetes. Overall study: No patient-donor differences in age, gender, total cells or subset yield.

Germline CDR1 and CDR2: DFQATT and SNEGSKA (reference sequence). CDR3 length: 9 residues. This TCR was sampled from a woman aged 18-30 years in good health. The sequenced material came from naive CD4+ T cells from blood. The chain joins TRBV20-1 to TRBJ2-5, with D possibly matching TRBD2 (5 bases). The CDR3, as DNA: TGCAGCTGCGGGGAGACCCAGTACTTC. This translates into CSCGETQYF.